This T cell receptor beta chain was observed in a study of blood T cells in healthy people across ages. Then a second PCR, running about 7 to 11 cycles, was carried out with a sample-barcoded 5' primer and a J-beta primer mix. TCRdb re-called the 5' RACE reads with MiXCR, one entry per CDR3 protein. This table has about 800,000 distinct CDR3 sequences, approximately 25% appearing once. This clonotype was seen ten or more times. Its antigen remains unidentified. General study points: The donors' CMV status was not determined, possibly confounding changes in expanded clonotypes.

The sample also formed part of further work on T cells of mothers and their children.

Sequenced input: blood. The TCR sequence derives from a boy aged 10-17 years in good health.

The CDR3: CASSRTGNTEAFF. The CDR3 bases are TGTGCCAGCAGCCGGACAGGGAACACTGAAGCTTTCTTT. V is TRBV3-1 and J is TRBJ1-1, with 7 positions matching TRBD1. V dropped 4 bases and J dropped 1; count of bases not matched to a gene: 0. The CDR3 covers 13 residues. Germline lookup yields CDR1 LGHDT and CDR2 YNNKEL (reference sequence).